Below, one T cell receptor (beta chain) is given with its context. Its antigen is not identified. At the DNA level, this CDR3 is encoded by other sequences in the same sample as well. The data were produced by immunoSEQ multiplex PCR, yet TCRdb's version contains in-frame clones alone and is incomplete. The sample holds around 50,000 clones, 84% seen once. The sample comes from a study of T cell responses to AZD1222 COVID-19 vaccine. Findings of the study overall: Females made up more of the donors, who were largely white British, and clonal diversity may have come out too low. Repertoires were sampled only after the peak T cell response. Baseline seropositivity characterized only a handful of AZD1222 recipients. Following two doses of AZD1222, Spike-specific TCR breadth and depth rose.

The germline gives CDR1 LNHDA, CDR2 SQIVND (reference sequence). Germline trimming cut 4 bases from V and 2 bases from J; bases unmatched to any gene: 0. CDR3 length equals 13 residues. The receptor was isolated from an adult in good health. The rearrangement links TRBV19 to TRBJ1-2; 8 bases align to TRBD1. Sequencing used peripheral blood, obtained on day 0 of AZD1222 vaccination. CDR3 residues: CASSRDRNYGYTF. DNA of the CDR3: TGTGCCAGTAGTAGGGACAGGAACTATGGCTACACCTTC. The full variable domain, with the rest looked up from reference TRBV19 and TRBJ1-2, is DGGITQSPKYLFRKEGQNVTLSCEQNLNHDAMYWYRQDPGQGLRLIYYSQIVNDFQKGDIAEGYSVSREKKESFPLTVTSAQKNPTAFYLCASSRDRNYGYTFGSGTRLTVV.